The 15 T cell receptor beta chains below were found in one sample sequenced in a study of T cell repertoires in cytomegalovirus infection. MiXCR, applied by TCRdb to the reads, yields one record per CDR3 protein. Of approximately 750,000 distinct CDR3 sequences detected, roughly 36% appear once; the ten largest clones hold under 3.5%. The sample was PBMCs. The receptors shown here come from a human donor in good health (CMV status not recorded). Some clones in this sample may be carry-over from other donors' samples.

This clonotype has at least ten counts. The chain carries TRBV20-1 and TRBJ1-4; no clear D. V gave up 0 bases and J gave up 8 bases, with 10 bases separating them. This CDR3 is 13 amino acids long. Per the germline V gene, CDR1 is DFQATT and CDR2 is SNEGSKA (reference sequence). The CDR3 region is CSARDRNREKLFF. CDR3 nucleotides: TGCAGTGCTAGAGATAGGAACCGAGAAAAACTGTTTTTT.

Of note for this clonotype: The junction shows a germline mismatch at one end, possibly a read error. The chain combines TRBV11-1 with TRBJ1-5; D not resolved. CDR3 length: 13 residues. Germline loops: CDR1 SGHAT, CDR2 FQDESV (reference sequence). CDR3 coding DNA: TGTTCCAGCAGCTTAGCGCCCCATCAGCCCCAGCATTTT. The encoded protein is CSSSLAPHQPQHF.

CDR3 DNA sequence: TGTGCCAGCAGCCCCCCGTATGCCAATGAGCAGTTCTTC. Its protein product is CASSPPYANEQFF. The rearrangement joins TRBV14 to TRBJ2-1, with unresolved D. The ends were cut back, 4 bases at V and 6 bases at J, with 10 bases in the middle. Germline CDR1 is SGHDN and CDR2 is FVKESK. The CDR3 consists of 13 residues.

The chain carries TRBV18 and TRBJ2-5, with D maybe TRBD2 (5 bases). From germline, CDR1 is KGHSH and CDR2 LQKENI. The CDR3 runs to 14 residues. V was trimmed by 2 bases and J by 7 bases, leaving 14 bases between them. This chain's CDR3 is CASSPVSQEGTQYF. The DNA of the CDR3 is TGTGCCAGCTCACCAGTCAGTCAAGAGGGGACCCAGTACTTC.

Regarding this clonotype: A much larger clonotype is one base distant, so this may be a read error. Since the CDR3 does not end with the conserved phenylalanine or tryptophan, this likely comes from a read error. The chain has TRBV20-1 and TRBJ2-1; 9 positions match TRBD2. The V and J ends lost 0 bases and 6 bases, in that order; junction bases with no gene match: 9. The germline V gene encodes CDR1 DFQATT and CDR2 SNEGSKA (reference sequence). This CDR3 region has 16 residues. CDR3: CSARDLTGTSTNEQFC. The CDR3 nucleotides are TGCAGTGCTAGAGATCTTACCGGGACTAGCACCAATGAGCAGTTCTGC.

In DNA, the CDR3 is TGTGCCAGCAGCCAAAATCGCTGGATGGGGTATGAAAAACTGTTTTTT. Protein sequence: CASSQNRWMGYEKLFF. The chain recombines TRBV11-2 with TRBJ1-4; D call uncertain. The CDR3 length is 16 residues. Germline V gene lookup returns CDR1 SGHAT and CDR2 FQNNGV. V lost 5 bases to trimming and J lost 6 bases, with 19 bases between them.

The rearrangement links TRBV5-5 to TRBJ2-2; 11 nucleotides match TRBD2. CDR1 is SGHKS and CDR2 is YYEKEE in the germline V gene (reference sequence). Trimming cost V 4 bases and J 2 bases; bases outside gene matches: 4. This CDR3 contains 16 residues. In DNA form, the CDR3 reads TGTGCCAGCAGCGGGGGACTAGCGGTCAACACCGGGGAGCTGTTTTTT. It codes for CASSGGLAVNTGELFF.

V and J are TRBV2 and TRBJ2-2, with 7 nucleotides matching TRBD2. The germline gives CDR1 SNHLY, CDR2 FYNNEI. The CDR3 is 15 residues long. After removal of 4 bases from V and 6 bases from J, the junction contained 8 bases not matched to a gene. CDR3 protein: CASSAGTTAPGELFF. CDR3 DNA: TGTGCCAGCAGTGCCGGGACTACGGCCCCCGGGGAGCTGTTTTTT.

The chain joins TRBV12-3 or TRBV12-4 to TRBJ1-6; possible D gene TRBD1, 5 bases. V was shortened by 5 bases and J by 7 bases, with 12 bases between the two germline ends. The CDR3 is 14 residues long. CDR3 DNA sequence: TGTGCCAGCAGTAAACGGGACTGGAATTCACCCCTCCACTTT. It is translated as CASSKRDWNSPLHF.

This sequence joins TRBV12-3 or TRBV12-4 and TRBJ2-7; D remains ambiguous. The CDR3 is 13 amino acids. V shed 6 bases and J shed 3 bases, with 12 bases lying between them. CDR3 protein: CASSHRSLYEQYF. In DNA form, the CDR3 reads TGTGCCAGCAGCCACCGGAGTCTCTACGAGCAGTACTTC.

The chain recombines TRBV20-1 with TRBJ1-1; maybe TRBD1 (5 bases). Looked up from germline, CDR1 is DFQATT and CDR2 is SNEGSKA (reference sequence). Trimming shortened V by 6 bases and J by 5 bases, and 16 bases separated the two germline ends. The CDR3 sequence is 13 residues long. The CDR3 nucleotides are TGCAGTGCCATGGGGGGTCTTGGGACTGAAGCTTTCTTT. Translating gives CSAMGGLGTEAFF.

The rearrangement joins TRBV20-1 to TRBJ2-3; no definite D call. This CDR3 is 14 amino acids long. V dropped 0 bases and J dropped 2 bases, with 9 bases sitting between them. CDR1 and CDR2 from the germline V gene are DFQATT and SNEGSKA (reference sequence). CDR3 residues: CSARDLLYTDTQYF. In DNA form, the CDR3 reads TGCAGTGCTAGAGATCTACTCTACACAGATACGCAGTATTTT.

A few counts support this clonotype. V gene TRBV12-3 or TRBV12-4 combines with J gene TRBJ1-5, with no clear D. The V and J ends lost 3 bases and 1 base respectively, with 10 bases between them. The CDR3 loop spans 15 amino acids. The CDR3 DNA is TGTGCCAGCAGTTTTGGGCGGGTAAGCAATCAGCCCCAGCATTTT. Translated, it gives CASSFGRVSNQPQHF.

The chain joins TRBV4-2 to TRBJ2-7, with D tentatively TRBD1 (6 bases). The V end lost 4 bases, the J end lost 2 bases, and 12 bases lay between the germline ends. Germline CDR1 LGHNA, CDR2 YNFKEQ. The CDR3 loop spans 14 amino acids. The DNA for the CDR3 is TGTGCCAGCAGCCGCCGGGACATCCCCTACGAGCAGTACTTC. Its protein product is CASSRRDIPYEQYF.

The chain uses TRBV5-1 and TRBJ1-1; D might be TRBD1 (5 bases). Trimming cost V 6 bases and J 3 bases, with 21 bases left between them. Germline CDR1 reads SGHRS; CDR2 reads YFSETQ. The CDR3 sequence is 16 residues long. The CDR3 region has the DNA TGCGCCAGCAACACGAGTCGAGGGGTGGAGGACACTGAAGCTTTCTTT. This gives the protein CASNTSRGVEDTEAFF. The full variable domain, in which reference TRBV5-1 and TRBJ1-1 provide the parts outside the CDR3, is KAGVTQTPRYLIKTRGQQVTLSCSPISGHRSVSWYQQTPGQGLQFLFEYFSETQRNKGNFPGRFSGRQFSNSRSEMNVSTLELGDSALYLCASNTSRGVEDTEAFFGQGTRLTVV.